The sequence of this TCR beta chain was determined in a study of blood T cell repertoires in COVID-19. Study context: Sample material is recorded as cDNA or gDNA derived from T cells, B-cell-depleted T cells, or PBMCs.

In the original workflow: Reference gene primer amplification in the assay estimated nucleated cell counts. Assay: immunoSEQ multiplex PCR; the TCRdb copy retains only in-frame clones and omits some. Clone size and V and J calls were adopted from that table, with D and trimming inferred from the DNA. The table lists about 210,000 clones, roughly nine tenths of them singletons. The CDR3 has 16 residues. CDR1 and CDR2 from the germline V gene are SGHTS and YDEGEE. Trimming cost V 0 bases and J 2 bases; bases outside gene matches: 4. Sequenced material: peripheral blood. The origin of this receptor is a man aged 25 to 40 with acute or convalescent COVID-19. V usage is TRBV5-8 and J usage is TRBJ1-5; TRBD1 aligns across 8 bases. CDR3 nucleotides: TGTGCCAGCAGCTTGGGGGACAGGCGACGCAATCAGCCCCAGCATTTT. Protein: CASSLGDRRRNQPQHF.